The clone carrying this TCR beta chain was seen more than once but under ten times. Its cognate antigen is unknown. Constant-segment primers were used for 5'RACE, and the resulting TCR alpha and TCR beta cDNA libraries carried sample barcodes and UMIs. TCRdb passed the 5' RACE reads through MiXCR, listing each CDR3 protein once. Of 200,000 or so distinct CDR3 sequences in the sample, about 18% are singletons; the top ten hold roughly 2.3%. The length of the CDR3 is 16 residues. The data are from a study of T-cell memory formation after mild COVID-19. General study results and limits: Day 15 to 85 contracting clones showed balanced CD4/CD8; day 15 to 37 expanders favored CD4+.

Sequencing input: PBMCs or a T cell subset sorted from them (not recorded which). This TCR came from an adult woman who had mild COVID-19 (a few samples of this study predate the infection). Cell type and time point are not known. V gene TRBV21-1 combines with J gene TRBJ2-2; the DNA was not used to check the table's D call, TRBD2. TRBV21-1 counts as a pseudogene. In DNA, the CDR3 is TGTGCCAGCAGCCCGATTCTGGCTAGCGGGCCCGGGGAGCTGTTTTTT. It encodes CASSPILASGPGELFF.